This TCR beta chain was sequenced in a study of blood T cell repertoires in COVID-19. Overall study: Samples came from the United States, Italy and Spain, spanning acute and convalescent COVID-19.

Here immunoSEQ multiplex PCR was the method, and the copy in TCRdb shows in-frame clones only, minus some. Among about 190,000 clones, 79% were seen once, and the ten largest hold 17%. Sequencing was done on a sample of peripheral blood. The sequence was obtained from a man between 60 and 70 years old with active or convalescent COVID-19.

The CDR3 is CAWVPEGAGQPQHF. As DNA, the CDR3 is TGTGCCTGGGTCCCGGAGGGGGCAGGGCAGCCCCAGCATTTT. The chain uses TRBV30 and TRBJ1-5; the match to TRBD1 covers 7 bases. Trimming at V came to 5 bases and at J to 7 bases, leaving 11 bases not matched to a gene. The CDR3 is 14 amino acids. CDR1 is GTSNPN, CDR2 SVGIG, per germline (reference sequence).